This T cell receptor (beta chain) was sequenced for a study of T cells after yellow fever vaccination. Germline V gene sequence: CDR1 MDHEN, CDR2 SYDVKM. This CDR3 is 13 amino acids long. By 5'RACE template switching, TCR cDNA was produced, with a universal primer site and UMIs added in the process. MiXCR, applied by TCRdb to the 5' RACE reads, yields one record per CDR3 protein. Of about 370,000 distinct CDR3 sequences listed, about 9.9% are singletons. The receptor was derived from a young man who received the YFV17D yellow fever vaccine. The input for sequencing was PBMCs, taken on the day of the first yellow fever vaccination. The chain has TRBV28 and TRBJ2-7; 7 positions match TRBD1. CDR3 DNA sequence: TGTGTCAGCAGTTCCGGACAGGAGTACGAGCAGTACGTC. Its translation is CVSSSGQEYEQYV.